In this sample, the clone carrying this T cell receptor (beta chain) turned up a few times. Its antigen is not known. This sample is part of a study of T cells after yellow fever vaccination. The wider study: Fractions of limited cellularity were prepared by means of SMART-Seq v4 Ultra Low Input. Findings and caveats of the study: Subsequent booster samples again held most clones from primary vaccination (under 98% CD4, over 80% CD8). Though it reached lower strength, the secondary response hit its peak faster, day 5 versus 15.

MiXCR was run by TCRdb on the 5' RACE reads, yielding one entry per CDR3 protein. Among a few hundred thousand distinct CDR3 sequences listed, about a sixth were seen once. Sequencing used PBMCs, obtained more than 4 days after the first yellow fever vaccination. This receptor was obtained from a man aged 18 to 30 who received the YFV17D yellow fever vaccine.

In DNA form, the CDR3 reads TGTGCCAGCAGCTTAGTTCCAGCGATCGAGCAGTACGTC. This codes for CASSLVPAIEQYV. The chain combines TRBV11-2 with TRBJ2-7; D is undetermined. V was shortened by 1 base and J by 6 bases, with 10 bases between the two germline ends. Germline values: CDR1 SGHAT, CDR2 FQNNGV. The CDR3 runs 13 residues.